At least ten counts were recorded for the clone carrying this T cell receptor beta chain. TCRdb recomputed calls from the reads with MiXCR, one row per CDR3 protein. The sample yields roughly 230,000 distinct CDR3 sequences, approximately 7% seen once. Trimming removed 7 bases at V and 4 bases at J, with 17 bases between. This CDR3 has 15 amino acids. CDR1 and CDR2 from the germline V gene are MDHEN and SYDVKM. This entry is derived from a study of T cell repertoires in cytomegalovirus infection. Sequencing used PBMCs. This sequence was found in a human donor in good health (CMV status not recorded). Some clones in this sample may be carry-over from other donors' samples. The J gene is TRBJ1-5, the V gene TRBV28, with D tentatively TRBD1 (6 bases). Here the CDR3 reads CASILGGPANQPQHF. DNA for the CDR3: TGTGCCAGCATTCTGGGGGGGCCGGCTAATCAGCCCCAGCATTTT.